These 7 T cell receptor beta chains were sequenced from one sample in a study of human T cells and chemical hapten exposure. Time point of the sample: patch test 3, about 24 weeks after DPC sensitization. This sample's treatment: therapeutic diphenylcyclopropenone sensitization with weekly scalp DPC. TCRdb re-analysed the RACE reads in MiXCR, keeping a single row per CDR3 protein. The table has about 64,000 distinct CDR3 sequences, approximately 10% seen once. Here the sequenced sample was whole blood, taken in connection with sensitization to the hapten diphenylcyclopropenone (DPC). All receptors come from a woman aged 25 to 39 with alopecia areata. Some clones in this sample may be carry-over from other donors' samples.

This clonotype was counted only a few times. The chain joins TRBV7-6 to TRBJ1-3, with 7 bases fitting TRBD1. This CDR3 is 15 amino acids long. J was trimmed by 1 base and V by 5 bases; bases with no gene match: 5. Germline values: CDR1 SGHVS, CDR2 FNYEAQ. The CDR3 sequence: CASSPGQASGNTIYF. The CDR3 DNA reads as TGTGCCAGCAGCCCCGGACAGGCTTCTGGAAACACCATATATTTT.

V is TRBV20-1 and J is TRBJ1-2, with TRBD1 matching over 8 bases. The germline V gene encodes CDR1 DFQATT and CDR2 SNEGSKA (reference sequence). CDR3 length: 15 amino acids. The junction had 4 bases not matched to a gene; V was cut back by 1 base and J by 0 bases. The CDR3 coding sequence is TGCAGTGCTAGAGCCCTGGACAGGGCTAACTATGGCTACACCTTC. Translation gives CSARALDRANYGYTF.

This clonotype has just a few counts. This sequence joins TRBV28 and TRBJ2-3; D not resolved. The CDR3 is made up of 15 amino acids. V gave up 6 bases and J gave up 0 bases, with 13 bases separating them. Germline CDR1 and CDR2: MDHEN and SYDVKM. The CDR3 region is CASSPAGPSTDTQYF. The CDR3 nucleotides are TGTGCCAGCAGCCCAGCTGGTCCTAGCACAGATACGCAGTATTTT.

The sample holds a few counts of this clonotype. The CDR3 bases are TGTGCCAGCAGCCGGGGCCATGCGGGAGAGACCCAGTACTTC. Translated: CASSRGHAGETQYF. The chain combines TRBV14 with TRBJ2-5; D might be TRBD1 or TRBD2, each matching 5 bases. Germline CDR1 and CDR2: SGHDN and FVKESK. Trimming took off 4 bases at V and 4 bases at J, with 13 bases between the two ends. The length of the CDR3 is 14 residues.

CDR3 loop: CASSSPQDTSGTDTQYF. In DNA form, the CDR3 reads TGTGCCAGCAGCTCACCCCAGGACACGTCTGGCACAGATACGCAGTATTTT. This chain connects TRBV9 to TRBJ2-3; a weak D match, TRBD1 (5 bases). The V gene lost 4 bases and the J gene lost 1 base, with 19 bases spanning the gap. Germline V gene sequence: CDR1 SGDLS, CDR2 YYNGEE. The CDR3 length is 17 residues.

This clonotype was picked up many times. The V and J genes are TRBV18 and TRBJ1-1; no reliable D call. Germline V gives CDR1 KGHSH, CDR2 LQKENI. Trimming shortened V by 0 bases and J by 1 base, and 6 bases separated the two germline ends. This CDR3 has 14 residues. The CDR3 protein is CASSPPAGNTEAFF. The CDR3 DNA sequence: TGTGCCAGCTCACCACCGGCAGGGAACACTGAAGCTTTCTTT.

This sequence joins TRBV12-3 or TRBV12-4 and TRBJ2-3, with 11 positions matching TRBD1. V dropped 7 bases and J dropped 4; count of bases not matched to a gene: 7. The CDR3 spans 15 residues. This chain's CDR3 is CASNPRGQGADTQYF. CDR3 coding DNA: TGTGCCAGCAACCCTCGGGGACAGGGGGCAGATACGCAGTATTTT.